The 11 T cell receptor beta chains given below trace back to one sample, sequenced in a study of TIL therapy for anti-PD-1-resistant metastatic lung cancer. The immunoSEQ assay was v3. Data came from immunoSEQ multiplex PCR; TCRdb stores just in-frame clones and leaves some out. Here the sample spans 40,000 to 55,000 clones, 79% being singletons. Time point described: pre-treatment sample, taken before nivolumab and TIL therapy. Sequences were derived from blood, sampled at baseline. These TCRs come from a woman aged 25 to 80 with non-small cell lung cancer.

The chain recombines TRBV9 with TRBJ2-3; D is possibly TRBD2 (5 bases). The germline CDR1 and CDR2 sequences are SGDLS and YYNGEE. The CDR3 runs 15 residues. V gave up 0 bases and J gave up 3 bases, with 11 bases separating them. CDR3 sequence: CASSVGVGETDTQYF. CDR3 sequence (DNA): TGTGCCAGCAGCGTAGGAGTGGGAGAGACAGATACGCAGTATTTT. Based on the CDR3 plus reference TRBV9 and TRBJ2-3, the full variable domain is DSGVTQTPKHLITATGQRVTLRCSPRSGDLSVYWYQQSLDQGLQFLIQYYNGEERAKGNILERFSAQQFPDLHSELNLSSLELGDSALYFCASSVGVGETDTQYFGPGTRLTVL.

This chain joins TRBV6-5 and TRBJ2-7; the D gene could be TRBD1 or TRBD2 (5 bases each). Germline V gene sequence: CDR1 MNHEY, CDR2 SVGAGI. This CDR3 is built from 15 residues. Between the trimmed V and J ends, which lost 0 bases and 5 bases, there was a span of 14 bases. The CDR3 loop reads CASSYSGPGTNEQYF. The CDR3 coding sequence is TGTGCCAGCAGTTACTCGGGCCCAGGGACCAACGAGCAGTACTTC.

This clone came up once. The chain recombines TRBV5-1 with TRBJ2-3; TRBD1 matches at 10 bases. CDR1 SGHRS and CDR2 YFSETQ come from the germline V gene. The CDR3 totals 14 residues. The V and J ends lost 4 bases and 2 bases, in that order; junction bases with no gene match: 1. Written as DNA, the CDR3 is TGCGCCAGCAGCGGACAGGGGGTCACAGATACGCAGTATTTT. Translation: CASSGQGVTDTQYF.

The chain uses TRBV29-1 and TRBJ2-1; 7 bases agree with TRBD1. CDR3 size: 12 residues. Germline-derived CDR1 and CDR2 are SQVTM and ANQGSEA. J gave up 7 bases and V 6 bases, and 6 bases lay outside the gene matches. The CDR3 region has the DNA TGCAGCGTCCTCAGGGGGAAGAATGAGCAGTTCTTC. Translated: CSVLRGKNEQFF.

The chain links TRBV29-1 to TRBJ2-3, with a possible D match to TRBD1 (5 bases). V dropped 6 bases and J dropped 2 bases, with 6 bases sitting between them. The CDR3 runs to 11 residues. Germline V gene lookup returns CDR1 SQVTM and CDR2 ANQGSEA. The CDR3 protein is CSVQVTDTQYF. The CDR3 DNA reads as TGCAGCGTACAGGTCACAGATACGCAGTATTTT.

This clone was counted only a few times. The V call is TRBV14, the J call TRBJ2-7; 7 bases are a match to TRBD1. V shed 0 bases, J shed 0 bases, and the junction held 5 bases outside the gene matches. Germline V gives CDR1 SGHDN, CDR2 FVKESK. The CDR3 extends over 16 amino acids. The DNA of the CDR3 is TGTGCCAGCAGCCAAGAGGCATGGACAGGCTCCTACGAGCAGTACTTC. As protein: CASSQEAWTGSYEQYF.

This clone was seen just once. This rearrangement joins TRBV27 to TRBJ2-3; no reliable D call. CDR3 length: 13 amino acids. The V gene's germline CDR1 is MNHEY and CDR2 SMNVEV (reference sequence). Trimming took 2 bases from V and 6 from J, leaving 9 bases between them. The CDR3 bases are TGTGCCAGCAGTTTAAGGTCCCCCGATACGCAGTATTTT. It yields the protein CASSLRSPDTQYF.

The rearrangement uses TRBV6-1 and TRBJ2-7; 8 nucleotides line up with TRBD2. CDR1 and CDR2 from the germline V gene are MNHNS and SASEGT. The CDR3 totals 14 residues. The V and J ends lost 7 bases and 4 bases, in that order; junction bases with no gene match: 9. This chain's CDR3 is CASTPAGVPYEQYF. The CDR3 DNA sequence: TGTGCCAGCACTCCAGCGGGAGTCCCTTACGAGCAGTACTTC.

V and J are TRBV19 and TRBJ2-7, with 9 bases that match TRBD1. This CDR3 contains 15 residues. The germline gives CDR1 LNHDA, CDR2 SQIVND (reference sequence). Losses at the gene ends were 4 bases for V and 3 bases for J; bases not matched to a gene: 7. In DNA, the CDR3 is TGTGCCAGTAGTAGAAAATGGGACAGGGACTACGAGCAGTACTTC. Translating it yields CASSRKWDRDYEQYF. The full variable domain, its missing parts supplied by reference TRBV19 and TRBJ2-7, is DGGITQSPKYLFRKEGQNVTLSCEQNLNHDAMYWYRQDPGQGLRLIYYSQIVNDFQKGDIAEGYSVSREKKESFPLTVTSAQKNPTAFYLCASSRKWDRDYEQYFGPGTRLTVT.

This chain connects TRBV2 to TRBJ1-4, with TRBD1 identical over 9 bases. The V gene end was trimmed by 6 bases and the J gene end by 7 bases; junction bases not matched to a gene: 6. The CDR3 contains 14 residues. Germline V gene sequence: CDR1 SNHLY, CDR2 FYNNEI. The CDR3 loop is CASRAQGASEKLFF. CDR3 bases: TGTGCCAGCAGGGCACAGGGGGCAAGTGAAAAACTGTTTTTT.

As regards this clone: The CDR3 does not close with the conserved phenylalanine or tryptophan, likely indicating a read error. The DNA is omitted, as the CDR3 cannot be located on it reliably, and the CDR3 follows TCRdb's listing. The CDR3 here is CASSPRPGAA. This chain joins TRBV9 and TRBJ1-1; the table's D call TRBD1 went unverified against the DNA. The CDR3 is made up of 10 amino acids, end residues included. Germline-derived CDR1 and CDR2 are SGDLS and YYNGEE.